This T cell receptor beta chain was sequenced in a study of T-cell memory formation after mild COVID-19. Study-level points and caveats: Clones contracting across day 15 to 85 had a balanced CD4/CD8 profile; later expanding clones leaned CD4+. Those CD4+ clones that contracted were mainly in CM and EM (CD8+ ones in EMRA). Cross-reactive memory appears to have joined, as suggested by some responding clones showing up in pre-infection memory.

Trimming removed 1 base at V and 7 bases at J, with 17 bases between. Germline V gives CDR1 LGHNA, CDR2 YSLEER. The CDR3 length is 16 residues. 5'RACE primed at constant segments yielded TCR alpha and TCR beta cDNA libraries bearing sample barcodes and UMIs. TCRdb re-called the 5' RACE reads with MiXCR, one entry per CDR3 protein. The sample consists of 350,000 to 450,000 distinct CDR3 sequences, approximately 15% of them appearing once. This clonotype was counted many times. Its antigen is currently unknown. The TCR sequence derives from a man aged 18 to 30 who had mild COVID-19 (a few samples of this study predate the infection). Cell type and time point are not known. This rearrangement joins TRBV4-3 to TRBJ2-1, with D possibly matching TRBD1 (6 bases). The sequenced sample consisted of PBMCs or a T cell subset sorted from them (not recorded which). The CDR3 DNA follows: TGCGCCAGCAGCCAAGGTACAGGGCCCACCGGGAATGAGCAGTTCTTC. This sequence encodes CASSQGTGPTGNEQFF.